This T cell receptor beta chain was recorded in a study of cytomegalovirus exposure and HLA in healthy donors. Using immunoSEQ multiplex PCR, the repertoire was profiled, and TCRdb retains in-frame clones only, with some absent. The sample lists about 88,000 clones; roughly 84% were seen once. Study results and limitations: Cytomegalovirus association was listed for roughly 160 TCR beta chains.

CDR3 length: 16 amino acids. Germline V gene sequence: CDR1 MNHEY, CDR2 SMNVEV (reference sequence). The J segment lost 5 bases and the V segment lost 5 bases, leaving 13 bases of the junction unmatched. As for this clone: Its target is not known.

The TCR originated in a woman aged 18-29 years in good health and CMV-seropositive. The chain employs TRBV27 and TRBJ2-5; 8 bases fit TRBD2. Sequenced input: PBMCs. The CDR3 protein is CASSGTRLRSGETQYF. The CDR3 region has the DNA TGTGCCAGCAGTGGGACTAGACTTAGATCGGGGGAGACCCAGTACTTC.